This T cell receptor (beta chain) was documented in a study of post-analysis software for immune sequencing data. The V gene's germline CDR1 is ENHRY and CDR2 SYGVKD. This CDR3 region has 16 residues. Trimming at V came to 2 bases and at J to 7 bases, leaving 6 bases not matched to a gene. Incorporated into the TCR beta cDNA libraries were unique molecular identifiers, which served to reduce PCR and sequencing biases. One entry per CDR3 protein results from TCRdb running MiXCR on the PCR reads. The table records roughly 160,000 distinct CDR3 sequences, 35% to 40% of them present only once. This clonotype was detected ten times or more.

The chain carries TRBV10-3 and TRBJ2-1; 12 positions agree with TRBD2. This TCR derives from a girl aged 5-17 years with multiple sclerosis. Material: blood, obtained after autologous hematopoietic stem cell transplantation. CDR3 loop: CAISETGTSGYNEQFF. For the CDR3, the DNA is TGTGCCATCAGTGAGACCGGGACTAGCGGGTATAATGAGCAGTTCTTC.